This TCR beta chain was captured in a study of CD4 T cells in relation to SARS-CoV-2 and coronaviruses. V trimming: 1 base; J trimming: 7 bases; junction bases outside the gene matches: 6. The CDR3 contains 15 residues. Germline lookup yields CDR1 SGHTA and CDR2 FQGNSA. General study points: In approximately 70% of donors, memory CD4+ clonotypes crossrecognized SARS-CoV-2 and at least one common cold coronavirus spike. The cross-reactivity analysis covered only spike protein, not other viral proteins.

Unexposed donor CD4+ T cells date from 2011-2018, before the COVID-19 pandemic. Cryopreserved PBMCs were CD4-enriched, then split into naive and memory cells. Uncultured naive and memory CD4+ T cells supplied DNA for deep TCR-beta sequencing. This table comes from immunoSEQ multiplex PCR, and its TCRdb copy is limited to in-frame clones, with some not included. The sample has nearly 70,000 clones; more than 85% are singletons. Comments on this clone: The antigen is undetermined.

Sequences were obtained from naive CD4+ T cells from PBMCs. Subset meaning: naive CD4+ T cells isolated by negative enrichment. This receptor was taken from a human donor in good health. The V and J genes are TRBV7-2 and TRBJ1-4; 7 nucleotides align to TRBD1. The CDR3 DNA reads TGTGCCAGCAGCTTAGACAGGGGATTGGGTGAAAAACTGTTTTTT. This encodes CASSLDRGLGEKLFF.